Listed here are 5 T cell receptor beta chains from one sample, sequenced in a study of cytomegalovirus exposure and HLA in healthy donors. Method: immunoSEQ multiplex PCR; TCRdb's copy keeps in-frame clones and lacks some. The sample shows fewer than 120,000 clones, approximately 87% of them seen only once. Sequences were obtained from PBMCs. The receptors were gathered from a woman aged 25 to 39 in good health and CMV-seropositive.

This clone occurred once. The V gene is TRBV10-3, the J gene TRBJ1-1; 7 bases fit TRBD1. This CDR3 comprises 16 residues. Germline V gives CDR1 ENHRY, CDR2 SYGVKD. V gave up 0 bases and J gave up 0 bases; unmatched junction bases: 4. The CDR3 spells CAISESGDSLNTEAFF. The CDR3 DNA follows: TGTGCCATCAGTGAGTCGGGGGACAGTTTGAACACTGAAGCTTTCTTT.

This chain joins TRBV30 and TRBJ2-3, with D possibly being TRBD1 (5 bases). The V end was cut by 0 bases, the J end by 2 bases, with 12 bases between. The CDR3 has 15 amino acids. The germline V gene encodes CDR1 GTSNPN and CDR2 SVGIG (reference sequence). The CDR3 spells CAWSVTTEFTDTQYF. The CDR3, as DNA: TGTGCCTGGAGTGTTACGACAGAGTTCACAGATACGCAGTATTTT.

This chain connects TRBV4-2 to TRBJ2-7, with 7 bases aligning to TRBD1. Germline assignment: CDR1 LGHNA and CDR2 YNFKEQ. V was pared by 1 base and J by 1 base, with 10 bases of the junction left unmatched. CDR3 size: 17 residues. CDR3: CASSQGTRGPSSYEQYF. The CDR3 DNA is TGTGCCAGCAGCCAAGGAACGAGGGGGCCATCTTCCTACGAGCAGTACTTC.

The chain combines TRBV25-1 with TRBJ2-7, with D perhaps matching TRBD2 (6 bases). V lost 4 bases to trimming and J lost 2 bases, with 12 bases between them. The CDR3 loop spans 14 amino acids. Germline lookup yields CDR1 MGHDK and CDR2 SYGVNS. Written as DNA, the CDR3 is TGTGCCAGCAGTGTAACCGGGGGTGCCTACGAGCAGTACTTC. This sequence encodes CASSVTGGAYEQYF.

This clone has a single count. The chain combines TRBV2 with TRBJ2-7, with a possible D match to TRBD1 (7 bases). From germline, CDR1 is SNHLY and CDR2 FYNNEI. V lost 2 bases and J 5 bases, leaving 19 bases between the germline ends. The CDR3 extends over 16 amino acids. The CDR3 bases are TGTGCCAGCAGTGAACGCATAGGAGGGGGCGGGGACGAGCAGTACTTC. The encoded protein is CASSERIGGGGDEQYF.